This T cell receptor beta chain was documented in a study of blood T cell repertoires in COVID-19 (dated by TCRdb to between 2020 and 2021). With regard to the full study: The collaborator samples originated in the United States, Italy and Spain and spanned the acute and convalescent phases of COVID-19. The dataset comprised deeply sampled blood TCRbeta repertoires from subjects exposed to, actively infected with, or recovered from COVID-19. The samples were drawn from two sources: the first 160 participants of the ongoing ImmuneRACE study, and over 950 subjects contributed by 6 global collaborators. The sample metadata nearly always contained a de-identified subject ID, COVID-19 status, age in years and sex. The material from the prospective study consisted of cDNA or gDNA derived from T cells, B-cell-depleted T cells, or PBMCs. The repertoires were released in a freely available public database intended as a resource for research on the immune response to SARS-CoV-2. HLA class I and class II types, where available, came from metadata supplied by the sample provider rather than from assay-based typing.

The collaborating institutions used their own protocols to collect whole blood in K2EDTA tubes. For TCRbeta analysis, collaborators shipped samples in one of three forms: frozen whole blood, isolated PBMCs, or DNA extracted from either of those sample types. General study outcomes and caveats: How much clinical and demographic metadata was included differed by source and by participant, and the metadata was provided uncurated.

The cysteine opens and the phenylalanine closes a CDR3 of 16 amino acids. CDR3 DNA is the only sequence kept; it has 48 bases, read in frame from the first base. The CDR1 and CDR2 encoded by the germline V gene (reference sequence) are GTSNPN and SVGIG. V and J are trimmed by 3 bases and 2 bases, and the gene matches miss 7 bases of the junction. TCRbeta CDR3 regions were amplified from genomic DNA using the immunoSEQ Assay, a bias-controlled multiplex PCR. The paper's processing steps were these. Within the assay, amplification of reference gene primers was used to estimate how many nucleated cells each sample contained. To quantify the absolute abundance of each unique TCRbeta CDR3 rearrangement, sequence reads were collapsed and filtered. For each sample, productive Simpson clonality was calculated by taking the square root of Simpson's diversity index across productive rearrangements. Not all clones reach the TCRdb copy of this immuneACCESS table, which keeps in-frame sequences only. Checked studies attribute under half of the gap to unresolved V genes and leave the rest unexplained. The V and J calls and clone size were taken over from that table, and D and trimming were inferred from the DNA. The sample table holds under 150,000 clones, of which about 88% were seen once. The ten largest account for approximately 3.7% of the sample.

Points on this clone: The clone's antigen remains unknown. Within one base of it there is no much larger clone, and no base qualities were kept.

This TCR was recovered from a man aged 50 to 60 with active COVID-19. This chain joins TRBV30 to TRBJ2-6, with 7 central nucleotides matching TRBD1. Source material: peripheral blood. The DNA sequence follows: TGTGCCTGGAGCGACACCGGGACAGCTGGGGCCAACGTCCTGACTTTC. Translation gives CAWSDTGTAGANVLTF.